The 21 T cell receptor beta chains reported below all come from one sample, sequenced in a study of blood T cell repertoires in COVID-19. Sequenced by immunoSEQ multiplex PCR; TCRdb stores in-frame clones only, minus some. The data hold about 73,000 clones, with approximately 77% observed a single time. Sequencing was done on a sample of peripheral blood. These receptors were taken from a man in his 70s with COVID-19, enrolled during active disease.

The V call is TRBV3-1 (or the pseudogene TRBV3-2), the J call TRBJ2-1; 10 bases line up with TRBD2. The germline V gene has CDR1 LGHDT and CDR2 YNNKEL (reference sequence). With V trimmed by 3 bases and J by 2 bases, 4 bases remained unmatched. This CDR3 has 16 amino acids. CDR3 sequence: CASSQRGLAAYNEQFF. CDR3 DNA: TGTGCCAGCAGCCAGAGAGGACTAGCGGCCTACAATGAGCAGTTCTTC.

The CDR3, as DNA: TGTGCCAGCAGCCCAACAAGGGGGAGCTCCTACAATGAGCAGTTCTTC. Translation: CASSPTRGSSYNEQFF. The chain combines TRBV7-9 with TRBJ2-1; D might be TRBD1 (6 bases). CDR1 and CDR2 (germline): SEHNR, FQNEAQ (reference sequence). There are 16 residues in the CDR3. V dropped 5 bases and J dropped 0 bases, with 14 bases sitting between them.

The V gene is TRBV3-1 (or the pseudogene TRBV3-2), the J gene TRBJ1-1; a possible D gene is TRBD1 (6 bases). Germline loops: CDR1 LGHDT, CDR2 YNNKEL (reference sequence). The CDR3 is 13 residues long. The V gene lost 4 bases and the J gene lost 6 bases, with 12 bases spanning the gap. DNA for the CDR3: TGTGCCAGCAGCCGTACAGGGCTCTCTGAAGCTTTCTTT. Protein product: CASSRTGLSEAFF.

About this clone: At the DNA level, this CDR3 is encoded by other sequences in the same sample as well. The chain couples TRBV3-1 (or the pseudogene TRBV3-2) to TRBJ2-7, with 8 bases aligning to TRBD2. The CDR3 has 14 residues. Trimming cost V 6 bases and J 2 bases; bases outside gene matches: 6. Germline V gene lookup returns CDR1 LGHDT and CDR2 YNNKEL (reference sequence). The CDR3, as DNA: TGTGCCAGCAGTCCGGCGGGGGGACCCTACGAGCAGTACTTC. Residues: CASSPAGGPYEQYF.

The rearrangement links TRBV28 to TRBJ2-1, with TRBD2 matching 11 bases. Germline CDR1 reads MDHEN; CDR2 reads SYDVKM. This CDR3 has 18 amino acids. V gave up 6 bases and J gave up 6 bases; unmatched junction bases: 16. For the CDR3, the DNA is TGTGCCAGCAGCCGACTAGCGGGGACCTCCCTTCTACGCAATGAGCAGTTCTTC. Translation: CASSRLAGTSLLRNEQFF. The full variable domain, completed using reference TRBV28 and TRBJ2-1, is DVKVTQSSRYLVKRTGEKVFLECVQDMDHENMFWYRQDPGLGLRLIYFSYDVKMKEKGDIPEGYSVSREKKERFSLILESASTNQTSMYLCASSRLAGTSLLRNEQFFGPGTRLTVL.

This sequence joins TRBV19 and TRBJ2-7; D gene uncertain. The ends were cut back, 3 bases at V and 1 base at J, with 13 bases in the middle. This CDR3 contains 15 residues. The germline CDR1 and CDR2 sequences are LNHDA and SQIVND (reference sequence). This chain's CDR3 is CASSIFAGRSYEQYF. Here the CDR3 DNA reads TGTGCCAGTAGTATTTTTGCTGGCAGATCCTACGAGCAGTACTTC.

The CDR3 loop reads CASGLPRDRGYLNTEAFF. Here the CDR3 DNA reads TGTGCTAGTGGTTTGCCGAGGGACAGGGGCTACCTGAACACTGAAGCTTTCTTT. The chain is built from TRBV12-5 and TRBJ1-1, with TRBD1 matching over 10 bases. The CDR3 spans 18 residues. After removal of 2 bases from V and 0 bases from J, the junction contained 9 bases not matched to a gene. CDR1 and CDR2 (germline): LGHNT, FRNRAP.

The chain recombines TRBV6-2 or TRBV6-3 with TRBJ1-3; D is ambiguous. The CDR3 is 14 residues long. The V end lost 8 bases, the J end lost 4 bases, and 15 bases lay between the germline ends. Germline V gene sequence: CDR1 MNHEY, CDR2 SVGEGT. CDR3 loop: CASRRSASGNTIYF. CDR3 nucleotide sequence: TGTGCCAGCCGCCGAAGTGCGTCCGGAAACACCATATATTTT.

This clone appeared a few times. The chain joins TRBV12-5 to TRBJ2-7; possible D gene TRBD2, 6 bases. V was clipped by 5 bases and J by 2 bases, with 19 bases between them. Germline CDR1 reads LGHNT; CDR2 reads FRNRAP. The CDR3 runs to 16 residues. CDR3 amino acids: CASGIPPGTGPYEQYF. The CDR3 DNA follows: TGTGCTAGTGGTATCCCCCCCGGGACTGGGCCCTACGAGCAGTACTTC.

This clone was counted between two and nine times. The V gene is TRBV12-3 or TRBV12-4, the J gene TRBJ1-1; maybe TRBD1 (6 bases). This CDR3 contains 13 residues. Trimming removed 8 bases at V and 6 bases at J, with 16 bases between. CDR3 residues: CASLPTGLSEAFF. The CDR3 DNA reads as TGTGCCAGCTTACCAACAGGGTTGTCTGAAGCTTTCTTT.

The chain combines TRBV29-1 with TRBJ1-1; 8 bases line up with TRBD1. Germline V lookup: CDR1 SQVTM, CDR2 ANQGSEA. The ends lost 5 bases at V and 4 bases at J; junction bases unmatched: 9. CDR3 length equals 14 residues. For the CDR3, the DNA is TGCAGCGTTAAGACCTCAACAGGGGGCACTGAAGCTTTCTTT. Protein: CSVKTSTGGTEAFF.

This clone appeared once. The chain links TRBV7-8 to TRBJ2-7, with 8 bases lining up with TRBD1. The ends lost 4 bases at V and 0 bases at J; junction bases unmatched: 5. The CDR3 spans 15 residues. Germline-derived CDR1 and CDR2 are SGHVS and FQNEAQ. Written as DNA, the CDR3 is TGTGCCAGCAGCTCGAGGGACAGGCACTCCTACGAGCAGTACTTC. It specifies CASSSRDRHSYEQYF.

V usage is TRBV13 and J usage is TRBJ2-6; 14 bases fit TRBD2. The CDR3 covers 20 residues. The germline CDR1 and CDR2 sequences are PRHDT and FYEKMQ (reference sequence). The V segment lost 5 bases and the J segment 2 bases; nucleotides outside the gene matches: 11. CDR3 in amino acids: CASSLTTGTSGSAGANVLTF. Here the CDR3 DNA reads TGTGCCAGCAGCCTCACCACCGGGACTAGCGGGAGTGCTGGGGCCAACGTCCTGACTTTC.

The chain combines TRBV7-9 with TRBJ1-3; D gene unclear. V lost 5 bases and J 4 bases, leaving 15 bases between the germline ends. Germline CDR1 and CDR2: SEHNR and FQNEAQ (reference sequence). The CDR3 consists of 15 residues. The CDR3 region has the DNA TGTGCCAGCAGCCCCCCCCCGAGGCTCGGAAACACCATATATTTT. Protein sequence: CASSPPPRLGNTIYF.

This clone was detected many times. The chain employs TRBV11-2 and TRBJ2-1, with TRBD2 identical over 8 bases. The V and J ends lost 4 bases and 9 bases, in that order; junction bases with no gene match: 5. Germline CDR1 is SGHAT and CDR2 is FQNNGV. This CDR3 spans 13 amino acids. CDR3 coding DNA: TGTGCCAGCAGCTCCCTGGGACTAGTTGAGCAGTTCTTC. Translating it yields CASSSLGLVEQFF.

CDR3 loop: CASSLAWSSPPDEQYF. The DNA for the CDR3 is TGTGCCAGCAGCTTAGCATGGTCTAGCCCCCCGGACGAGCAGTACTTC. This rearrangement joins TRBV7-2 to TRBJ2-7; perhaps TRBD2 as D (5 bases). Germline CDR1 reads SGHTA; CDR2 reads FQGNSA. This CDR3 is 16 amino acids long. Trimming took off 0 bases at V and 5 bases at J, with 17 bases between the two ends.

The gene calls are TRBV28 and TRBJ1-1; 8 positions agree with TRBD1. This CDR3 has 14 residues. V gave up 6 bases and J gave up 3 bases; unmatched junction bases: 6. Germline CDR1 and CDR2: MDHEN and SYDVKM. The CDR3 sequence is CASRQGAAHTEAFF. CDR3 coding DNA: TGTGCCAGCAGGCAGGGGGCGGCTCACACTGAAGCTTTCTTT.

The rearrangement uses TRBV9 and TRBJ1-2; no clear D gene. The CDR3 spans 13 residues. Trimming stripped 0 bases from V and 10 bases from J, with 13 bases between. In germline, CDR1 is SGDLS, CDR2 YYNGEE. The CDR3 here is CASSVVSGGDYTF. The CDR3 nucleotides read TGTGCCAGCAGCGTAGTATCTGGTGGAGACTACACCTTC.

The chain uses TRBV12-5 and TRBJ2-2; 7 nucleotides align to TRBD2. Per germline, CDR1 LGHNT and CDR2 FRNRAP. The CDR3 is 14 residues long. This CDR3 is CACRGVEGTGELFF. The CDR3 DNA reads TGTGCCTGTCGGGGGGTAGAGGGCACCGGGGAGCTGTTTTTT.

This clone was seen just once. CDR3 amino acids: CASSRGNEQFF. DNA for the CDR3: TGTGCCAGCAGCAGGGGGAATGAGCAGTTCTTC. J is TRBJ2-1 and V is TRBV7-2; a possible D gene is TRBD1 (6 bases). Deletions cut 5 bases from V and 7 bases from J, with 6 bases between. The CDR3 loop spans 11 amino acids. The V gene's germline CDR1 is SGHTA and CDR2 FQGNSA.

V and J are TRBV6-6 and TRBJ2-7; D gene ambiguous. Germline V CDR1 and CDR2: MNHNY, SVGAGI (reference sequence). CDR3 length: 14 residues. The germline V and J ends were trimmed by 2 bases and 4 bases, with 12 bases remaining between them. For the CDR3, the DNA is TGTGCCAGCAGTTACGGTGATAACAGTTACGAGCAGTACTTC. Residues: CASSYGDNSYEQYF.